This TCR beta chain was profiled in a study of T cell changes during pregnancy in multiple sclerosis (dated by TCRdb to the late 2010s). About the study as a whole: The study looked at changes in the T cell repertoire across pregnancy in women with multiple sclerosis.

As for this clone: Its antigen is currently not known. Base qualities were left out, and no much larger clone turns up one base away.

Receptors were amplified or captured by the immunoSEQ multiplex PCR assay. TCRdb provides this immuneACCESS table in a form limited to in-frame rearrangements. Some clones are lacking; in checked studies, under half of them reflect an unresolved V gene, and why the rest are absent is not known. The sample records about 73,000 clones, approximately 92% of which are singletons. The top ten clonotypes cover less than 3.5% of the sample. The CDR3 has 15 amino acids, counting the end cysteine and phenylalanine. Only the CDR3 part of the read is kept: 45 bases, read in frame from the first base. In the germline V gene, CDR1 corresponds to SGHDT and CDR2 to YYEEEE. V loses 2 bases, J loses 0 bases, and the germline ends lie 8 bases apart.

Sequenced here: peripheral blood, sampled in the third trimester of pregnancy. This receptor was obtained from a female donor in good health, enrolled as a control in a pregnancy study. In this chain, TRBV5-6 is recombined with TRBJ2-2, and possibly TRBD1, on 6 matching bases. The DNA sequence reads TGTGCCAGCAGCTTTACAGGGCCGAACACCGGGGAGCTGTTTTTT. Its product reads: CASSFTGPNTGELFF. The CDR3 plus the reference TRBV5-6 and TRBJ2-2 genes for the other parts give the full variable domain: DAGVTQSPTHLIKTRGQQVTLRCSPKSGHDTVSWYQQALGQGPQFIFQYYEEEERQRGNFPDRFSGHQFPNYSSELNVNALLLGDSALYLCASSFTGPNTGELFFGEGSRLTVL.